Listed here are 3 T cell receptor beta chains from one sample, sequenced in a study of metastatic and nonmetastatic thyroid tumors. Thyroid surgery had not been preceded by any treatment in any patient. TCRdb redid the clone calls on the PCR reads using MiXCR. The sample holds roughly 3,000 clones, around 26% seen once. Source material: tumor tissue. These receptors all come from a female donor with papillary thyroid cancer or a benign thyroid nodule (not recorded which). Some clones in this sample may be carry-over from other donors' samples.

Sample share makes this clone medium-sized (0.01 to 0.1%). J is TRBJ2-5 and V is TRBV2; D might be TRBD1 (6 bases). Germline assignment: CDR1 SNHLY and CDR2 FYNNEI. Trimming removed 2 bases from V and 0 bases from J, with 10 bases in between. The CDR3 spans 15 residues. The CDR3 here is CASSEQGMDQETQYF. Written as DNA, the CDR3 is TGTGCCAGCAGTGAACAGGGGATGGACCAAGAGACCCAGTACTTC.

This clone has only a few counts. The gene calls are TRBV2 and TRBJ1-3; 10 bases are shared with TRBD1. The germline gives CDR1 SNHLY, CDR2 FYNNEI. V trimming: 6 bases; J trimming: 3 bases; junction bases outside the gene matches: 2. The CDR3 is 14 amino acids. The chain's CDR3 is CASRGQGIGNTIYF. CDR3 sequence (DNA): TGTGCCAGCAGGGGACAGGGGATTGGAAACACCATATATTTT.

The chain employs TRBV11-2 and TRBJ2-1; 7 bases are a match to TRBD2. The length of the CDR3 is 15 residues. CDR1 SGHAT and CDR2 FQNNGV come from the germline V gene. Trimming removed 7 bases from V and 4 bases from J; junction bases left unmatched: 10. CDR3 in DNA: TGTGCCAGCATCCTAGGGACTACAAGTTACAATGAGCAGTTCTTC. Translation gives CASILGTTSYNEQFF.